What follows are 15 T cell receptor beta chains derived from one specimen sequenced in a study of cytomegalovirus exposure and HLA in healthy donors. Use of 60 Vbeta and 13 Jbeta primers characterized the PCR. Method: immunoSEQ multiplex PCR; TCRdb's copy keeps in-frame clones and lacks some. This sample has about 120,000 clones; approximately 87% occur once, and the top ten carry 15% to 25%. Sequencing input: PBMCs. The receptors stem from a man younger than 35 in good health and CMV-seropositive.

The chain couples TRBV5-4 to TRBJ2-5; D is ambiguous. This CDR3 is 12 amino acids long. The V gene lost 4 bases and the J gene lost 3 bases, with 7 bases spanning the gap. CDR1 and CDR2 (germline): SGHNT, YYREEE (reference sequence). CDR3 nucleotides: TGTGCCAGCAGCAGCCAAGAAGAGACCCAGTACTTC. It encodes CASSSQEETQYF. Combining the CDR3 with reference TRBV5-4 and TRBJ2-5 gives the whole variable domain ETGVTQSPTHLIKTRGQQVTLRCSSQSGHNTVSWYQQALGQGPQFIFQYYREEENGRGNFPPRFSGLQFPNYSSELNVNALELDDSALYLCASSSQEETQYFGPGTRLLVL.

In the case of this clone: The sample holds other DNA sequences that translate to the same CDR3. CDR3 amino acids: CASSLGGLGTEAFF. CDR3 in DNA: TGCGCCAGCAGCTTGGGAGGGCTCGGCACTGAAGCTTTCTTT. The chain uses TRBV5-1 and TRBJ1-1; D is uncertain. The CDR3 loop spans 14 amino acids. V lost 0 bases, J lost 4 bases, and 10 bases lay in between. Germline assignment: CDR1 SGHRS and CDR2 YFSETQ.

This chain joins TRBV7-6 and TRBJ1-2; no definite D call. V lost 1 base and J lost 5, with 8 bases in between. The CDR3 has 13 residues. Germline-derived CDR1 and CDR2 are SGHVS and FNYEAQ. CDR3 protein: CASSLVGGYGYTF. The CDR3, as DNA: TGTGCCAGCAGCTTAGTCGGAGGGTATGGCTACACCTTC.

This chain connects TRBV5-6 to TRBJ2-7; 7 nucleotides line up with TRBD1. The V gene end was trimmed by 4 bases and the J gene end by 4 bases; junction bases not matched to a gene: 8. The CDR3 totals 14 residues. In germline, CDR1 is SGHDT, CDR2 YYEEEE. The CDR3 loop reads CASSLTGTAYEQYF. The CDR3 DNA reads as TGTGCCAGCAGCCTGACCGGGACAGCTTACGAGCAGTACTTC.

Remarks on this clone: A read error may produce the germline difference seen at one junction end. The V call is TRBV4-1, the J call TRBJ1-1, with D tentatively TRBD1 (6 bases). CDR3 size: 19 residues. Germline V gives CDR1 MGHRA, CDR2 YSYEKL. This CDR3 is CASSQDAPPGVRRSTEDFF. CDR3 DNA sequence: TGCGCCAGCAGCCAAGATGCTCCCCCAGGGGTTCGTAGATCCACTGAAGATTTCTTT.

The CDR3 spells CASSPTATYEQYF. CDR3 nucleotide sequence: TGTGCCAGCAGCCCGACAGCTACCTACGAGCAGTACTTC. The gene calls are TRBV7-9 and TRBJ2-7, with D possibly TRBD1 on 5 matching bases. The germline V gene encodes CDR1 SEHNR and CDR2 FQNEAQ (reference sequence). CDR3 size: 13 residues. Trimming took 5 bases from V and 2 from J, leaving 10 bases between them.

This rearrangement joins TRBV6-1 to TRBJ2-7; weak D call: TRBD1 (6 bases). CDR3 length: 13 amino acids. Germline assignment: CDR1 MNHNS and CDR2 SASEGT. Trimming pared 8 bases from V and 5 bases from J, leaving 16 bases between. In nucleotides, the CDR3 is TGTGCCAGCGAATACAGGGTTAAGCACGAGCAGTACTTC. Protein sequence: CASEYRVKHEQYF.

The J gene is TRBJ2-7, the V gene TRBV5-4, with D maybe TRBD1 (8 bases). Trimming left V 0 bases short and J 1 base short, with 17 bases between. The CDR3 contains 17 residues. CDR1 is SGHNT and CDR2 is YYREEE in the germline V gene (reference sequence). CDR3 coding DNA: TGTGCCAGCAGCTTGGCCGGGAGGACAGGGACTTCCTACGAGCAGTACTTC. It yields the protein CASSLAGRTGTSYEQYF.

V usage is TRBV7-9 and J usage is TRBJ2-1; 7 nucleotides line up with TRBD2. The length of the CDR3 is 17 residues. V lost 5 bases and J lost 4; bases outside the gene matches: 14. The germline CDR1 and CDR2 sequences are SEHNR and FQNEAQ (reference sequence). The CDR3 coding sequence is TGTGCCAGCAGCCCTAAGACTGGCAGCGGGACGTACAATGAGCAGTTCTTC. Residues: CASSPKTGSGTYNEQFF.

The V and J genes are TRBV27 and TRBJ2-5; D might be TRBD2 (5 bases). The CDR3 totals 13 residues. Trimming took off 7 bases at V and 3 bases at J, with 12 bases between the two ends. Germline V gene lookup returns CDR1 MNHEY and CDR2 SMNVEV (reference sequence). CDR3 sequence (DNA): TGTGCCAGCACGGGCAGCGGAGAAGAGACCCAGTACTTC. It codes for CASTGSGEETQYF.

V and J are TRBV19 and TRBJ2-3; D possibly corresponds to TRBD2 (5 bases). Trimming stripped 6 bases from V and 5 bases from J, with 15 bases between. This CDR3 contains 14 residues. Germline assignment: CDR1 LNHDA and CDR2 SQIVND (reference sequence). The CDR3 loop is CASSTPSGIDTQYF. For the CDR3, the DNA is TGTGCCAGTAGCACCCCATCGGGAATAGATACGCAGTATTTT.

V is TRBV7-9 and J is TRBJ2-5, with TRBD1 identical over 11 bases. V lost 6 bases to trimming and J lost 5 bases; unmatched junction nucleotides: 11. This CDR3 has 16 residues. Looked up from germline, CDR1 is SEHNR and CDR2 is FQNEAQ (reference sequence). The CDR3 region is CASSSPVGQGGETQYF. The DNA for the CDR3 is TGTGCCAGCAGTTCCCCCGTGGGACAGGGGGGGGAGACCCAGTACTTC. Combining the CDR3 with reference TRBV7-9 and TRBJ2-5 gives the whole variable domain DTGVSQNPRHKITKRGQNVTFRCDPISEHNRLYWYRQTLGQGPEFLTYFQNEAQLEKSRLLSDRFSAERPKGSFSTLEIQRTEQGDSAMYLCASSSPVGQGGETQYFGPGTRLLVL.

The gene calls are TRBV14 and TRBJ2-7, with TRBD1 matching over 7 bases. This CDR3 spans 17 amino acids. The trim removed 1 base at V and 0 bases at J, leaving 9 bases unmatched. Germline V gene lookup returns CDR1 SGHDN and CDR2 FVKESK. The CDR3 DNA is TGTGCCAGCAGCCAAGCGTCCAGGGGGTACAGCTCCTACGAGCAGTACTTC. Translating it yields CASSQASRGYSSYEQYF.

The rearrangement joins TRBV9 to TRBJ2-5, with 8 bases lining up with TRBD2. CDR3 size: 15 residues. Germline V gene sequence: CDR1 SGDLS, CDR2 YYNGEE. With V trimmed by 7 bases and J by 2 bases, 10 bases remained unmatched. In DNA, the CDR3 is TGTGCCAGCGGGGGTCAGCGGGGGCCACAAGAGACCCAGTACTTC. Translation gives CASGGQRGPQETQYF.

This clone showed up just a few times. The rearrangement links TRBV27 to TRBJ2-7, with D possibly being TRBD1 (6 bases). Trimming removed 0 bases at V and 2 bases at J, with 8 bases between. This CDR3 spans 14 amino acids. Germline loops: CDR1 MNHEY, CDR2 SMNVEV (reference sequence). The DNA of the CDR3 is TGTGCCAGCAGTTTATCGCAGGGGACCTACGAGCAGTACTTC. As protein: CASSLSQGTYEQYF.